These 28 T cell receptor beta chains were all obtained from the same sample, sequenced in a study of beta chain features in type 1 diabetes. Of the isolated RNA, all was reverse transcribed, and so the sequenced material was expressed TCRB transcripts. TCRdb keeps only in-frame clones here, not all; method: immunoSEQ multiplex PCR. The sample lists a few hundred thousand clones, approximately 15% occurring once. The sequencing input was naive CD4+ T cells from blood. All receptors come from a woman younger than 30 in good health.

This chain links TRBV25-1 with TRBJ2-1; 10 bases line up with TRBD1. V shed 7 bases, J shed 8 bases, and the junction held 11 bases outside the gene matches. Germline assignment: CDR1 MGHDK and CDR2 SYGVNS. CDR3 size: 15 residues. The CDR3 loop reads CASTGQGTFRDEQFF. The CDR3 nucleotides are TGTGCCAGCACGGGACAGGGGACTTTTCGGGATGAGCAGTTCTTC.

This clone was recorded a few times. The rearrangement links TRBV15 to TRBJ1-5; tentatively, D is TRBD1 (6 bases). Trimming removed 2 bases from V and 5 bases from J, with 13 bases in between. CDR3 size: 15 residues. Germline assignment: CDR1 LNHNV and CDR2 YYDKDF (reference sequence). CDR3 bases: TGTGCCACCAGCAGATCCCGGGACATCCATCAGCCCCAGCATTTT. Translated, it gives CATSRSRDIHQPQHF.

The chain has TRBV5-4 and TRBJ2-1, with 12 nucleotides matching TRBD2. This CDR3 has 15 amino acids. J lost 8 bases, V lost 5 bases, and 8 bases had no gene match. Germline loops: CDR1 SGHNT, CDR2 YYREEE (reference sequence). The CDR3 coding sequence is TGTGCCAGCAGGCCGACTAGCGGGAGTATCTATGAGCAGTTCTTC. This encodes CASRPTSGSIYEQFF.

The rearrangement joins TRBV2 to TRBJ2-7; 11 bases line up with TRBD2. With V trimmed by 4 bases and J by 2 bases, 7 bases remained unmatched. The CDR3 extends over 16 amino acids. Germline lookup yields CDR1 SNHLY and CDR2 FYNNEI. CDR3 amino acids: CASSGGQLAGAYEQYF. The CDR3 bases are TGTGCCAGCAGTGGTGGCCAACTAGCGGGAGCCTACGAGCAGTACTTC.

The chain employs TRBV2 and TRBJ2-3, with D possibly matching TRBD1 (6 bases). This CDR3 is 13 amino acids long. Germline lookup yields CDR1 SNHLY and CDR2 FYNNEI. V lost 2 bases and J 4 bases, leaving 7 bases between the germline ends. The DNA of the CDR3 is TGTGCCAGCAGTGAACAGGGGCCAGATACGCAGTATTTT. It yields the protein CASSEQGPDTQYF.

This clone occurred a few times. The chain has TRBV25-1 and TRBJ2-7, with 10 bases fitting TRBD2. This CDR3 comprises 13 residues. Germline CDR1 is MGHDK and CDR2 is SYGVNS. Trimming at V came to 6 bases and at J to 4 bases, leaving 3 bases not matched to a gene. CDR3 nucleotides: TGTGCCAGCAGCTCTAGCGGGAGATACGAGCAGTACTTC. This gives the protein CASSSSGRYEQYF.

This clone was counted only a few times. The chain uses TRBV29-1 and TRBJ2-7, with no clear D. CDR3 length: 12 amino acids. Trimming pared 5 bases from V and 2 bases from J, leaving 10 bases between. The germline gives CDR1 SQVTM, CDR2 ANQGSEA. DNA of the CDR3: TGCAGCGTTCGAGATGAAACCTACGAGCAGTACTTC. Its translation is CSVRDETYEQYF.

V gene TRBV5-1 combines with J gene TRBJ1-5, with D tentatively TRBD1 (5 bases). The V end was cut by 6 bases, the J end by 8 bases, with 12 bases between. Germline-derived CDR1 and CDR2 are SGHRS and YFSETQ. This CDR3 is 12 amino acids long. The CDR3 sequence is CASTGGRKPQHF. DNA for the CDR3: TGCGCCAGCACGGGGGGGAGAAAGCCCCAGCATTTT.

The chain employs TRBV5-1 and TRBJ2-1; the match to TRBD1 covers 7 bases. Germline loops: CDR1 SGHRS, CDR2 YFSETQ. V shed 1 base, J shed 7 bases, and the junction held 8 bases outside the gene matches. CDR3 length: 15 residues. The CDR3 coding sequence is TGCGCCAGCAGCTTGCCCCGACAGGGACCAAATGAGCAGTTCTTC. It yields the protein CASSLPRQGPNEQFF. Complete variable domain (other parts from reference TRBV5-1 and TRBJ2-1): KAGVTQTPRYLIKTRGQQVTLSCSPISGHRSVSWYQQTPGQGLQFLFEYFSETQRNKGNFPGRFSGRQFSNSRSEMNVSTLELGDSALYLCASSLPRQGPNEQFFGPGTRLTVL.

The DNA for the CDR3 is TGCAGCGTTGGCGGCCGACAGGGATCTAACTATGGCTACACCTTC. It encodes CSVGGRQGSNYGYTF. This sequence joins TRBV29-1 and TRBJ1-2; TRBD1 aligns across 7 bases. J gave up 0 bases and V 4 bases, and 8 bases lay outside the gene matches. The CDR3 is 15 amino acids. Germline lookup yields CDR1 SQVTM and CDR2 ANQGSEA.

A few counts support this clone. J is TRBJ2-2 and V is TRBV7-9; D is perhaps TRBD2 (6 bases). The V gene's germline CDR1 is SEHNR and CDR2 FQNEAQ (reference sequence). The V and J ends lost 6 bases and 10 bases respectively, with 24 bases between them. The CDR3 spans 16 residues. The CDR3 is CASSKPGEGPGVELFF. The CDR3 DNA reads as TGTGCCAGCAGTAAGCCGGGAGAAGGGCCGGGAGTGGAGCTGTTTTTT.

The table lists this clone with a few counts. The chain employs TRBV30 and TRBJ2-5, with 9 bases fitting TRBD2. The length of the CDR3 is 17 residues. Germline V gene data show CDR1 as GTSNPN and CDR2 as SVGIG (reference sequence). Losses at the gene ends were 2 bases for V and 5 bases for J; bases not matched to a gene: 15. The CDR3 region is CAWSPGLSGRRSETQYF. The CDR3, as DNA: TGTGCCTGGAGTCCCGGCTTGAGCGGGAGGAGGTCGGAGACCCAGTACTTC.

The rearrangement uses TRBV30 and TRBJ2-5; D perhaps matches TRBD2 (5 bases). This CDR3 region has 11 residues. The V end was cut by 0 bases, the J end by 10 bases, with 9 bases between. Germline CDR1 GTSNPN, CDR2 SVGIG (reference sequence). The CDR3 sequence is CAWSVRELQYF. Here the CDR3 DNA reads TGTGCCTGGAGTGTGAGGGAGCTCCAGTACTTC.

Comments on this clone: Sequence at one end of the junction differs from germline and may be a read error. V is TRBV7-7 and J is TRBJ2-7, with TRBD2 as a possible D gene (6 bases). The CDR3 runs 14 residues. CDR1 is SSHAT, CDR2 FNYEAQ, per germline (reference sequence). The CDR3 DNA sequence: TGTGCTAGCAGCCCAATGGCGGGGCCTTACGAGCAGTACTTC. Amino acids: CASSPMAGPYEQYF.

The gene calls are TRBV6-5 and TRBJ2-1, with TRBD2 matching 7 bases. This CDR3 spans 16 amino acids. Germline lookup yields CDR1 MNHEY and CDR2 SVGAGI. J gave up 0 bases and V 2 bases, and 4 bases lay outside the gene matches. The CDR3 sequence is CASSYVGGSSYNEQFF. The DNA of the CDR3 is TGTGCCAGCAGTTACGTCGGCGGGAGCTCCTACAATGAGCAGTTCTTC.

This clone came up a few times. The genes are TRBV29-1 and TRBJ2-3; maybe TRBD1 (5 bases). Germline-derived CDR1 and CDR2 are SQVTM and ANQGSEA. CDR3 length: 13 amino acids. Trimming took off 3 bases at V and 3 bases at J, with 10 bases between the two ends. The CDR3 loop is CSVEGQGTDTQYF. The CDR3 coding sequence is TGCAGCGTTGAGGGGCAGGGAACAGATACGCAGTATTTT.

The V and J genes are TRBV2 and TRBJ2-1; 15 bases align to TRBD2. The CDR3 consists of 14 residues. The junction had 10 bases not matched to a gene; V was cut back by 7 bases and J by 15 bases. Germline lookup yields CDR1 SNHLY and CDR2 FYNNEI. The CDR3 spells CASTVGTSGRTGFF. The CDR3 DNA sequence: TGTGCCAGCACGGTGGGGACTAGCGGGAGGACGGGGTTCTTC. The full variable domain, its missing parts supplied by reference TRBV2 and TRBJ2-1, is EPEVTQTPSHQVTQMGQEVILRCVPISNHLYFYWYRQILGQKVEFLVSFYNNEISEKSEIFDDQFSVERPDGSNFTLKIRSTKLEDSAMYFCASTVGTSGRTGFFGPGTRLTVL.

The chain joins TRBV30 to TRBJ2-1; D possibly corresponds to TRBD2 (6 bases). The CDR3 has 13 amino acids. Germline V lookup: CDR1 GTSNPN, CDR2 SVGIG (reference sequence). V was shortened by 5 bases and J by 0 bases, with 8 bases between the two germline ends. The CDR3 nucleotides read TGTGCCTGGGGCGGGGACTCCTACAATGAGCAGTTCTTC. Translating it yields CAWGGDSYNEQFF.

This rearrangement joins TRBV15 to TRBJ1-5; 10 nucleotides match TRBD1. The trim removed 4 bases at V and 1 base at J, leaving 4 bases unmatched. The CDR3 spans 16 residues. Germline values: CDR1 LNHNV, CDR2 YYDKDF (reference sequence). This CDR3 is CATSKPGQGSNQPQHF. In DNA, the CDR3 is TGTGCCACCAGCAAACCGGGACAGGGGAGCAATCAGCCCCAGCATTTT.

The chain combines TRBV28 with TRBJ2-7; D remains ambiguous. V lost 6 bases and J lost 0, with 6 bases in between. CDR1 is MDHEN and CDR2 is SYDVKM in the germline V gene. The CDR3 spans 12 residues. The CDR3 DNA reads as TGTGCCAGCAGGACTGCCTCCTACGAGCAGTACTTC. Amino acid sequence: CASRTASYEQYF.

The chain combines TRBV28 with TRBJ1-2; D possibly corresponds to TRBD1 (6 bases). The CDR3 has 14 amino acids. V was clipped by 3 bases and J by 3 bases, with 11 bases between them. The germline V gene encodes CDR1 MDHEN and CDR2 SYDVKM. DNA of the CDR3: TGTGCCAGCAGTTTGACTGACAGGCACTATGGCTACACCTTC. Its protein is CASSLTDRHYGYTF.

This clone was counted a few times. The chain employs TRBV18 and TRBJ2-7; no firm D call. Germline V gene data show CDR1 as KGHSH and CDR2 as LQKENI. V was shortened by 5 bases and J by 7 bases, with 15 bases between the two germline ends. The CDR3 extends over 13 amino acids. CDR3 nucleotide sequence: TGTGCCAGCTCATCCACTACCCCCCCGGAGCAGTACTTC. Amino acids: CASSSTTPPEQYF.

This clone was detected only a few times. J is TRBJ2-1 and V is TRBV7-9, with D possibly matching TRBD1 (6 bases). Per germline, CDR1 SEHNR and CDR2 FQNEAQ (reference sequence). Trimming left V 1 base short and J 7 bases short, with 14 bases between. The CDR3 is made up of 15 amino acids. The CDR3 coding sequence is TGTGCCAGCAGCTTAGGGCCAGGGGCCTCGAATGAGCAGTTCTTC. Translating gives CASSLGPGASNEQFF.

Only a few counts were recorded for this clone. This chain joins TRBV6-6 and TRBJ2-2; D not resolved. This CDR3 has 13 amino acids. With 2 bases removed from V and 4 bases from J, the gap between germline ends came to 5 bases. Per germline, CDR1 MNHNY and CDR2 SVGAGI (reference sequence). CDR3 sequence: CASSYLVTGELFF. The CDR3, as DNA: TGTGCCAGCAGTTACCTAGTCACCGGGGAGCTGTTTTTT.

The V call is TRBV4-1, the J call TRBJ2-1; D may be TRBD2 (5 bases). Germline-derived CDR1 and CDR2 are MGHRA and YSYEKL. V was cut by 8 bases and J by 8 bases, with 22 bases left in between. The CDR3 contains 15 residues. CDR3 sequence: CASQPYSGKGDEQFF. In nucleotides, the CDR3 is TGCGCCAGCCAACCCTATTCGGGGAAGGGAGATGAGCAGTTCTTC.

In nucleotides, the CDR3 is TGTGCCAGCAGCTCCGAGATGACAGGGAAAAACATTCAGTACTTC. As protein: CASSSEMTGKNIQYF. The rearrangement joins TRBV5-4 to TRBJ2-4; 7 positions agree with TRBD1. Looked up from germline, CDR1 is SGHNT and CDR2 is YYREEE (reference sequence). The V gene end was trimmed by 3 bases and the J gene end by 4 bases; junction bases not matched to a gene: 7. The length of the CDR3 is 15 residues.

The chain joins TRBV11-2 to TRBJ2-7; D might be TRBD2 (6 bases). The CDR3 runs to 15 residues. V was cut by 6 bases and J by 7 bases, with 22 bases left in between. Germline V gene sequence: CDR1 SGHAT, CDR2 FQNNGV. CDR3: CASSSPGTSLREQYF. The CDR3 coding sequence is TGTGCCAGCAGTTCGCCCGGGACTTCCCTCAGAGAGCAGTACTTC.

The chain has TRBV5-1 and TRBJ1-1; TRBD1 might be the D (6 bases). This CDR3 comprises 14 residues. Trimming shortened V by 3 bases and J by 4 bases, and 13 bases separated the two germline ends. CDR1 and CDR2 from the germline V gene are SGHRS and YFSETQ. The CDR3 DNA follows: TGCGCCAGCAGCTGGGGGGGCCGGGGCACTGAAGCTTTCTTT. Amino acid sequence: CASSWGGRGTEAFF.